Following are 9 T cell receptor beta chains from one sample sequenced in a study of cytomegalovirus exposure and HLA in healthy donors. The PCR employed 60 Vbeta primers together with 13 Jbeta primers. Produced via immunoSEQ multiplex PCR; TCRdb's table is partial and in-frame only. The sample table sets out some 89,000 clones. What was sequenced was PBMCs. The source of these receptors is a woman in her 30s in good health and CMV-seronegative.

The CDR3, as DNA: TGTGCCAGCAGGTCCTATCGCGAGCAGTACTTC. Its translation is CASRSYREQYF. The chain recombines TRBV5-5 with TRBJ2-7; D not resolved. Germline-derived CDR1 and CDR2 are SGHKS and YYEKEE (reference sequence). This CDR3 spans 11 amino acids. V lost 5 bases and J 6 bases, leaving 9 bases between the germline ends.

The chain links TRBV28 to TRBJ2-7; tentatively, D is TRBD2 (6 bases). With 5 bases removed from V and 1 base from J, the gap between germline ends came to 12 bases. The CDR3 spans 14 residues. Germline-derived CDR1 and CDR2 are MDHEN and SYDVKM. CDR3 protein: CASSGTSPSYEQYF. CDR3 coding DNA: TGTGCCAGCAGTGGGACTTCTCCATCCTACGAGCAGTACTTC.

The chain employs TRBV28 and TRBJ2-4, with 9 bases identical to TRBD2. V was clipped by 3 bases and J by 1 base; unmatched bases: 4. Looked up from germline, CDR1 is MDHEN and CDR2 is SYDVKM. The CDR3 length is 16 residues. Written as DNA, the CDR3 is TGTGCCAGCAGTTTTGAAACTAGCGGGGCCAAAAACATTCAGTACTTC. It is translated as CASSFETSGAKNIQYF.

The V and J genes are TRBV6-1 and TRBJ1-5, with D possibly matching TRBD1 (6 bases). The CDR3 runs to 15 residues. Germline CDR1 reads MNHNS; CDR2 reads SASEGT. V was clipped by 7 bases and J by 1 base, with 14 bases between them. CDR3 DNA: TGTGCCAGCACACCTTATCAGGGGAGCAATCAGCCCCAGCATTTT. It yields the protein CASTPYQGSNQPQHF.

The CDR3 DNA reads TGTGCCAGCAGTGAGGGACAGGGGGCTAATGAGCAGTTCTTC. Protein sequence: CASSEGQGANEQFF. The chain uses TRBV6-1 and TRBJ2-1, with 12 bases matching TRBD1. CDR3 length equals 14 residues. Germline CDR1 and CDR2: MNHNS and SASEGT. The J segment lost 7 bases and the V segment lost 3 bases, leaving 1 base of the junction unmatched.

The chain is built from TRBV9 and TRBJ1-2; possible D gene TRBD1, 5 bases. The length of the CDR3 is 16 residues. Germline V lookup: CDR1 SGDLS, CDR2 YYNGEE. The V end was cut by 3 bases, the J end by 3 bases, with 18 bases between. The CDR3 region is CASSGPLRGGDYGYTF. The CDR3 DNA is TGTGCCAGCAGCGGCCCCCTTAGGGGAGGGGACTATGGCTACACCTTC.

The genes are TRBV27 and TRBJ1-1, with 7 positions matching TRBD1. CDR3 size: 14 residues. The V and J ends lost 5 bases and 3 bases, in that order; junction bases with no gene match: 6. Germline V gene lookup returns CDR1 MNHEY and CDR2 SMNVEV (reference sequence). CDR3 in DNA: TGTGCCAGCAGTCCCCTCACAGGGGACACTGAAGCTTTCTTT. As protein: CASSPLTGDTEAFF.

The chain's CDR3 is CASSPPGETQYF. CDR3 DNA: TGTGCCAGCTCACCACCTGGCGAGACCCAGTACTTC. V and J are TRBV18 and TRBJ2-5; D is unresolved. Trimming took off 0 bases at V and 5 bases at J, with 4 bases between the two ends. This CDR3 region has 12 residues. Germline loops: CDR1 KGHSH, CDR2 LQKENI.

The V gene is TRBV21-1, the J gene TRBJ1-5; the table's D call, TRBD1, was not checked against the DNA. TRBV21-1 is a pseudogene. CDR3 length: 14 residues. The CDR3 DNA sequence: TGTGCCAGCAGCAGGACAGGCCTCAATCAGCCCCAGCATTTT. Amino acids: CASSRTGLNQPQHF.